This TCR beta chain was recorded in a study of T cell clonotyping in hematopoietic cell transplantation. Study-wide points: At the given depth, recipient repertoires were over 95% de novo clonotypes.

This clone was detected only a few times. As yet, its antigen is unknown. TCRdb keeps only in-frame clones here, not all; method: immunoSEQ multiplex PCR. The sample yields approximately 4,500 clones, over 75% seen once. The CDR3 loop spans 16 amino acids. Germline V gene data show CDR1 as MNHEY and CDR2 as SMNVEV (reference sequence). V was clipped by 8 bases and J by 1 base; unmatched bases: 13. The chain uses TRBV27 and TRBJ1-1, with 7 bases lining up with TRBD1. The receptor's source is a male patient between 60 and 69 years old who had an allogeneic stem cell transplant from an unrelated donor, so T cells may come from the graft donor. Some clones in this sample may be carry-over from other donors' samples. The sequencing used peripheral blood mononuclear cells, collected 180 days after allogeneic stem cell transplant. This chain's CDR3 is CASLGTGVVGNTEAFF. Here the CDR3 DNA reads TGTGCCAGCCTCGGAACAGGGGTGGTCGGGAACACTGAAGCTTTCTTT.